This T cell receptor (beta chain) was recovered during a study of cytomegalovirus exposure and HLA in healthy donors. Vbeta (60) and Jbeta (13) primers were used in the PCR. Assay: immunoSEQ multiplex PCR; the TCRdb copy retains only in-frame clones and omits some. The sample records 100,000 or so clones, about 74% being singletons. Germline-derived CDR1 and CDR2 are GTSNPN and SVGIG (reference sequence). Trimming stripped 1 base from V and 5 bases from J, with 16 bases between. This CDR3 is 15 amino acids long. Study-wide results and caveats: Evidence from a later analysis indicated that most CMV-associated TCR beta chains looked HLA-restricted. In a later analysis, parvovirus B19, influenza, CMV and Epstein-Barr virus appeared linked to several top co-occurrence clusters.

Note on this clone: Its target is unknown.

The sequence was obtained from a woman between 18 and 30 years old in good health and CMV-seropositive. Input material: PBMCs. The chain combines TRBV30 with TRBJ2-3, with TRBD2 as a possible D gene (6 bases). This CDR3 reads CAWSGRAGFRDTQYF. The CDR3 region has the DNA TGTGCCTGGAGTGGGAGGGCCGGATTTAGAGATACGCAGTATTTT. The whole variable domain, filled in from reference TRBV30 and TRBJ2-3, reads SQTIHQWPATLVQPVGSPLSLECTVEGTSNPNLYWYRQAAGRGLQLLFYSVGIGQISSEVPQNLSASRPQDRQFILSSKKLLLSDSGFYLCAWSGRAGFRDTQYFGPGTRLTVL.